Each of the 24 T cell receptor beta chains below was sequenced from the same sample in a study of cytomegalovirus exposure and HLA in healthy donors. PCR used 60 Vbeta primers and 13 Jbeta primers. Generated by immunoSEQ multiplex PCR, the TCRdb table keeps only in-frame clones and is missing some. Of 55,000 or so clones listed, about 73% were seen once; the top ten hold 3%. Sequencing was carried out using PBMCs. The receptors here all came from a man aged 18 to 35 in good health and CMV-seronegative.

The chain combines TRBV5-1 with TRBJ2-1, with TRBD2 matching 13 bases. The V and J ends lost 3 bases and 5 bases, in that order; junction bases with no gene match: 2. In germline, CDR1 is SGHRS, CDR2 YFSETQ. The CDR3 loop spans 15 amino acids. CDR3 amino acids: CASSSGLAGHNEQFF. In DNA, the CDR3 is TGCGCCAGCAGCTCGGGACTAGCGGGGCACAATGAGCAGTTCTTC.

The CDR3 nucleotides read TGTGCCAGCAGCTTAGTGACAGGGATGAACACTGAAGCTTTCTTT. Translation gives CASSLVTGMNTEAFF. The chain combines TRBV7-6 with TRBJ1-1; TRBD1 agrees at 7 bases. The CDR3 runs to 15 residues. Germline trimming cut 1 base from V and 0 bases from J; bases unmatched to any gene: 2. CDR1 and CDR2 (germline): SGHVS, FNYEAQ.

This clone has a single count. The CDR3 DNA reads TGTGCCAGCAGTGTCTCCCGGACCGGGGGGGTGACCCAGTACTTC. This gives the protein CASSVSRTGGVTQYF. The chain recombines TRBV6-5 with TRBJ2-5; TRBD2 aligns across 8 bases. Trimming removed 5 bases from V and 7 bases from J; junction bases left unmatched: 12. CDR1 MNHEY and CDR2 SVGAGI come from the germline V gene. The CDR3 consists of 15 residues.

The chain couples TRBV23-1 to TRBJ2-5; D might be TRBD1 (5 bases). TRBV23-1 is an ORF, with its function uncertain. V was pared by 1 base and J by 1 base, with 10 bases between. The CDR3 runs 15 residues. The chain's CDR3 is CASSQWGGLQETQYF. The DNA for the CDR3 is TGCGCCAGCAGTCAATGGGGCGGCCTCCAAGAGACCCAGTACTTC.

This chain connects TRBV4-1 to TRBJ2-2; no definite D call. V lost 1 base and J lost 1, with 10 bases in between. This CDR3 has 16 amino acids. The germline V gene has CDR1 MGHRA and CDR2 YSYEKL. For the CDR3, the DNA is TGCGCCAGCAGCCAAGTACCAGGAATGAACACCGGGGAGCTGTTTTTT. Translation gives CASSQVPGMNTGELFF.

V and J are TRBV9 and TRBJ1-5; no firm D call. Germline lookup yields CDR1 SGDLS and CDR2 YYNGEE. V was cut by 2 bases and J by 1 base, with 4 bases left in between. This CDR3 spans 13 amino acids. The CDR3 sequence: CASSVESNQPQHF. CDR3 nucleotides: TGTGCCAGCAGCGTTGAGAGCAATCAGCCCCAGCATTTT.

The chain recombines TRBV19 with TRBJ1-1, with a weak D call TRBD1 (5 bases). Trimming cost V 7 bases and J 3 bases, with 12 bases left between them. This CDR3 is built from 13 residues. Germline values: CDR1 LNHDA, CDR2 SQIVND (reference sequence). As DNA, the CDR3 is TGTGCCAGTAAGGAGTTCAGGGACACTGAAGCTTTCTTT. It yields the protein CASKEFRDTEAFF.

This clone was found a few times. This chain joins TRBV4-1 and TRBJ1-6, with D unresolved. Germline-derived CDR1 and CDR2 are MGHRA and YSYEKL. V shed 3 bases and J shed 10 bases, with 13 bases lying between them. The CDR3 covers 14 residues. The CDR3 bases are TGCGCCAGCAGCCAGACACTTGAGGGATCACCCCTCCACTTT. Translating gives CASSQTLEGSPLHF.

The V gene is TRBV28, the J gene TRBJ2-6, with unresolved D. The CDR3 spans 15 residues. V was cut by 3 bases and J by 0 bases, with 6 bases left in between. Per germline, CDR1 MDHEN and CDR2 SYDVKM. CDR3 sequence: CASSFLPSGANVLTF. CDR3 in DNA: TGTGCCAGCAGTTTTCTCCCCTCTGGGGCCAACGTCCTGACTTTC. Full variable domain (missing parts from reference TRBV28 and TRBJ2-6): DVKVTQSSRYLVKRTGEKVFLECVQDMDHENMFWYRQDPGLGLRLIYFSYDVKMKEKGDIPEGYSVSREKKERFSLILESASTNQTSMYLCASSFLPSGANVLTFGAGSRLTVL.

The rearrangement uses TRBV30 and TRBJ2-7, with 7 bases aligning to TRBD2. The V gene's germline CDR1 is GTSNPN and CDR2 SVGIG (reference sequence). The CDR3 has 13 amino acids. Trimming cost V 3 bases and J 2 bases; bases outside gene matches: 4. CDR3 sequence reads: CAWRSGTAYEQYF. CDR3 sequence (DNA): TGTGCCTGGAGAAGCGGGACCGCCTACGAGCAGTACTTC.

CDR3 sequence reads: CASSQDLGTGGPSYGYTF. The DNA of the CDR3 is TGCGCCAGCAGCCAAGATTTAGGGACAGGGGGCCCTTCGTATGGCTACACCTTC. This chain connects TRBV4-3 to TRBJ1-2; 12 bases match TRBD1. There are 18 residues in the CDR3. V dropped 0 bases and J dropped 5; count of bases not matched to a gene: 10. The germline V gene has CDR1 LGHNA and CDR2 YSLEER.

J is TRBJ1-5 and V is TRBV7-8; D may be TRBD1 (5 bases). CDR1 SGHVS and CDR2 FQNEAQ come from the germline V gene. The CDR3 spans 13 residues. V lost 5 bases and J lost 6, with 11 bases in between. The CDR3 sequence: CASSPVGAQPQHF. DNA of the CDR3: TGTGCCAGCAGCCCCGTTGGGGCTCAGCCCCAGCATTTT. Supplemented by reference TRBV7-8 and TRBJ1-5, the full variable domain reads GAGVSQSPRYKVAKRGQDVALRCDPISGHVSLFWYQQALGQGPEFLTYFQNEAQLDKSGLPSDRFFAERPEGSVSTLKIQRTQQEDSAVYLCASSPVGAQPQHFGDGTRLSIL.

This chain uses TRBV6-4 with TRBJ1-1, with 9 bases that match TRBD1. Germline V gives CDR1 MRHNA, CDR2 SNTAGT. CDR3 size: 14 residues. V dropped 5 bases and J dropped 4; count of bases not matched to a gene: 5. CDR3 DNA sequence: TGTGCCAGCAGTACAGGGGGCATAGGCACTGAAGCTTTCTTT. Its translation: CASSTGGIGTEAFF.

The chain recombines TRBV7-9 with TRBJ2-7; D is perhaps TRBD2 (6 bases). Trimming took 0 bases from V and 5 from J, leaving 11 bases between them. The CDR3 is made up of 14 amino acids. CDR1 and CDR2 from the germline V gene are SEHNR and FQNEAQ (reference sequence). CDR3 amino acids: CASSLAGGQNEQYF. Written as DNA, the CDR3 is TGTGCCAGCAGCTTAGCCGGGGGTCAGAACGAGCAGTACTTC.

This chain links TRBV25-1 with TRBJ2-1; weak D call: TRBD1 (6 bases). V lost 1 base, J lost 5 bases, and 12 bases lay in between. CDR1 MGHDK and CDR2 SYGVNS come from the germline V gene. The CDR3 runs 15 residues. DNA for the CDR3: TGTGCCAGCAGTGAATTAGGGGACATAGACAATGAGCAGTTCTTC. It translates to CASSELGDIDNEQFF. Looking up the rest from reference TRBV25-1 and TRBJ2-1 gives the full variable domain: EADIYQTPRYLVIGTGKKITLECSQTMGHDKMYWYQQDPGMELHLIHYSYGVNSTEKGDLSSESTVSRIRTEHFPLTLESARPSHTSQYLCASSELGDIDNEQFFGPGTRLTVL.

The V and J genes are TRBV29-1 and TRBJ2-1; 8 nucleotides match TRBD1. The CDR3 is made up of 14 amino acids. Germline V gives CDR1 SQVTM, CDR2 ANQGSEA. V trimming: 5 bases; J trimming: 4 bases; junction bases outside the gene matches: 7. CDR3 residues: CSVLTGALYNEQFF. CDR3 coding DNA: TGCAGCGTTCTGACAGGGGCGTTATACAATGAGCAGTTCTTC.

The chain links TRBV28 to TRBJ1-6; TRBD1 is a possible D gene (6 bases). The CDR3 spans 14 residues. Germline-derived CDR1 and CDR2 are MDHEN and SYDVKM. V was trimmed by 5 bases and J by 2 bases, leaving 7 bases between them. The CDR3 reads CASSRTAYNSPLHF. CDR3 in DNA: TGTGCCAGCAGTAGGACAGCCTATAATTCACCCCTCCACTTT. Full variable domain (outside the CDR3, taken from reference TRBV28 and TRBJ1-6): DVKVTQSSRYLVKRTGEKVFLECVQDMDHENMFWYRQDPGLGLRLIYFSYDVKMKEKGDIPEGYSVSREKKERFSLILESASTNQTSMYLCASSRTAYNSPLHFGNGTRLTVT.

The chain recombines TRBV28 with TRBJ2-1; 10 bases align to TRBD2. Losses at the gene ends were 1 base for V and 6 bases for J; bases not matched to a gene: 6. In germline, CDR1 is MDHEN, CDR2 SYDVKM. CDR3 size: 16 residues. As DNA, the CDR3 is TGTGCCAGCAGTTTATCCGGGACTAGCGTCACCAATGAGCAGTTCTTC. This encodes CASSLSGTSVTNEQFF. Together with reference TRBV28 and TRBJ2-1, the CDR3 gives the full variable domain: DVKVTQSSRYLVKRTGEKVFLECVQDMDHENMFWYRQDPGLGLRLIYFSYDVKMKEKGDIPEGYSVSREKKERFSLILESASTNQTSMYLCASSLSGTSVTNEQFFGPGTRLTVL.

This clone appeared a single time. The chain has TRBV27 and TRBJ1-4; TRBD1 might be the D (5 bases). The length of the CDR3 is 12 residues. Looked up from germline, CDR1 is MNHEY and CDR2 is SMNVEV (reference sequence). Trimming stripped 6 bases from V and 12 bases from J, with 14 bases between. CDR3 nucleotides: TGTGCCAGCAGCAGTCCAGGGTGGGAACTGTTTTTT. Translated: CASSSPGWELFF.

There are a few counts of this clone. The V call is TRBV5-4, the J call TRBJ2-1; 7 positions match TRBD1. The germline CDR1 and CDR2 sequences are SGHNT and YYREEE (reference sequence). With 2 bases clipped from V and 8 bases from J, the junction kept 13 bases outside the gene matches. The length of the CDR3 is 16 residues. Written as DNA, the CDR3 is TGTGCCAGCAGCTTCCAACAGGGGTCCTCGCGTGATGAGCAGTTCTTC. The encoded protein is CASSFQQGSSRDEQFF.

The chain joins TRBV6-5 to TRBJ2-3; D possibly corresponds to TRBD2 (5 bases). Per germline, CDR1 MNHEY and CDR2 SVGAGI. The V end lost 4 bases, the J end lost 1 base, and 15 bases lay between the germline ends. This CDR3 spans 16 amino acids. The CDR3, as DNA: TGTGCCAGCAGTTTGGAGCCGACGCGGGGCACAGATACGCAGTATTTT. Amino acids: CASSLEPTRGTDTQYF.

The genes are TRBV2 and TRBJ1-1; TRBD1 agrees at 7 bases. In germline, CDR1 is SNHLY, CDR2 FYNNEI. The CDR3 has 12 residues. Trimming removed 8 bases from V and 2 bases from J; junction bases left unmatched: 2. The CDR3 loop reads CASDRDNTEAFF. DNA of the CDR3: TGTGCCAGCGACAGGGACAACACTGAAGCTTTCTTT.

This clone came up once. The rearrangement joins TRBV5-4 to TRBJ2-2, with 12 bases matching TRBD2. The CDR3 spans 16 residues. The ends lost 4 bases at V and 5 bases at J; junction bases unmatched: 6. In germline, CDR1 is SGHNT, CDR2 YYREEE (reference sequence). The CDR3 bases are TGTGCCAGCAGCACGCGGACTAGCGGGGCGACCGGGGAGCTGTTTTTT. Its translation: CASSTRTSGATGELFF.

The chain couples TRBV6-1 to TRBJ2-2; no definite D call. Germline assignment: CDR1 MNHNS and CDR2 SASEGT. The CDR3 runs 14 residues. The V end lost 2 bases, the J end lost 3 bases, and 7 bases lay between the germline ends. This CDR3 reads CASSEIRYTGELFF. In DNA, the CDR3 is TGTGCCAGCAGTGAAATCAGGTACACCGGGGAGCTGTTTTTT.